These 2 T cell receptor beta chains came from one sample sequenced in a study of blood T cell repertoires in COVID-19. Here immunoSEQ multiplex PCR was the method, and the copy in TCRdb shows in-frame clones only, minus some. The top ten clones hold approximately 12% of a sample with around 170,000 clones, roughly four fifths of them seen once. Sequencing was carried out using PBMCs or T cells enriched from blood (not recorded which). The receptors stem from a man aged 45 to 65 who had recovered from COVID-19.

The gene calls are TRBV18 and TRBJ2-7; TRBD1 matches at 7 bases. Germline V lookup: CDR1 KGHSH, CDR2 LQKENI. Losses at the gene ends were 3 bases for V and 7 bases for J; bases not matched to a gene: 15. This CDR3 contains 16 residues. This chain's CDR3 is CASSPVVQTGLSEQYF. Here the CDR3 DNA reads TGTGCCAGCTCACCGGTGGTACAGACAGGGTTAAGTGAGCAGTACTTC.

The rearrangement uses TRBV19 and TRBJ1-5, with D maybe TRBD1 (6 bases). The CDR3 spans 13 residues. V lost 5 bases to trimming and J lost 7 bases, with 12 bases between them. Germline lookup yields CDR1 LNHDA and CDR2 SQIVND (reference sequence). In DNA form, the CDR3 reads TGTGCCAGTAGTGAACAGGGAAAGCAGCCCCAGCATTTT. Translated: CASSEQGKQPQHF.